These 29 T cell receptor beta chains were all obtained from the same sample, sequenced in a study of shared T cell receptors in the human thymus. The method was immunoSEQ multiplex PCR; TCRdb's version includes in-frame clones alone and lacks a portion of them. The repertoire holds 450,000 to 650,000 clones, with around 78% as singletons. The sample was also linked to a second study, of human thymus T cells.

The sequenced sample consisted of thymocytes. The receptors originated from a boy under two years old with a congenital heart defect.

This clone was counted a few times. The J gene is TRBJ1-4, the V gene TRBV19; D not certain. This CDR3 contains 12 residues. Germline-derived CDR1 and CDR2 are LNHDA and SQIVND (reference sequence). The ends were cut back, 2 bases at V and 8 bases at J, with 6 bases in the middle. The CDR3 coding sequence is TGTGCCAGTAGTATAAGAGGGGAAAAACTGTTTTTT. It is translated as CASSIRGEKLFF.

Only a few counts were recorded for this clone. The chain combines TRBV6-5 with TRBJ2-1, with D possibly TRBD2 on 6 matching bases. The CDR3 runs to 14 residues. CDR1 and CDR2 (germline): MNHEY, SVGAGI. V lost 5 bases and J 4 bases, leaving 12 bases between the germline ends. This chain's CDR3 is CASSHPSVYNEQFF. The CDR3 DNA reads TGTGCCAGCAGTCATCCTAGCGTTTACAATGAGCAGTTCTTC.

J is TRBJ1-5 and V is TRBV2; D not resolved. V lost 3 bases and J 0 bases, leaving 12 bases between the germline ends. The CDR3 covers 16 residues. CDR1 and CDR2 from the germline V gene are SNHLY and FYNNEI. CDR3: CASSDGKGGSNQPQHF. The CDR3 bases are TGTGCCAGCAGTGATGGTAAAGGAGGTAGCAATCAGCCCCAGCATTTT.

The chain couples TRBV6-1 to TRBJ2-7; TRBD2 is a possible D gene (5 bases). The CDR3 spans 17 residues. Germline V gene sequence: CDR1 MNHNS, CDR2 SASEGT. The V and J ends lost 2 bases and 0 bases respectively, with 17 bases between them. The CDR3 reads CASSESLSRGTSYEQYF. The CDR3 DNA reads as TGTGCCAGCAGTGAATCCCTTAGCCGGGGAACCTCCTACGAGCAGTACTTC.

The genes are TRBV6-4 and TRBJ2-1, with D possibly matching TRBD2 (5 bases). Germline CDR1 reads MRHNA; CDR2 reads SNTAGT. Trimming stripped 6 bases from V and 0 bases from J, with 18 bases between. The CDR3 is 17 residues long. CDR3 region: CASSAGPRESSYNEQFF. CDR3 sequence (DNA): TGTGCCAGCAGCGCAGGCCCTAGGGAGAGCTCCTACAATGAGCAGTTCTTC.

The chain employs TRBV13 and TRBJ2-7; 10 bases line up with TRBD1. The CDR3 runs 15 residues. Germline V gives CDR1 PRHDT, CDR2 FYEKMQ (reference sequence). After removal of 4 bases from V and 3 bases from J, the junction contained 6 bases not matched to a gene. The CDR3 protein is CASSYRQGANYEQYF. In nucleotides, the CDR3 is TGTGCCAGCAGCTATCGACAGGGGGCGAACTACGAGCAGTACTTC.

The chain couples TRBV5-1 to TRBJ2-2; TRBD1 matches at 8 bases. Germline V CDR1 and CDR2: SGHRS, YFSETQ. CDR3 size: 18 residues. Trimming cost V 0 bases and J 1 base; bases outside gene matches: 8. CDR3 loop: CASSLETGEKRNTGELFF. In nucleotides, the CDR3 is TGCGCCAGCAGCTTGGAGACAGGGGAAAAGAGGAACACCGGGGAGCTGTTTTTT. Supplemented by reference TRBV5-1 and TRBJ2-2, the full variable domain reads KAGVTQTPRYLIKTRGQQVTLSCSPISGHRSVSWYQQTPGQGLQFLFEYFSETQRNKGNFPGRFSGRQFSNSRSEMNVSTLELGDSALYLCASSLETGEKRNTGELFFGEGSRLTVL.

The chain is built from TRBV30 and TRBJ2-2; D is possibly TRBD2 (5 bases). The CDR3 covers 16 residues. Germline V gene lookup returns CDR1 GTSNPN and CDR2 SVGIG (reference sequence). V was cut by 2 bases and J by 1 base, with 14 bases left in between. Written as DNA, the CDR3 is TGTGCCTGGAGTACATTAGGCGAGGGGAACACCGGGGAGCTGTTTTTT. Encoded protein: CAWSTLGEGNTGELFF.

V is TRBV25-1 and J is TRBJ2-2; 12 bases map to TRBD2. Germline loops: CDR1 MGHDK, CDR2 SYGVNS. This CDR3 has 17 amino acids. The V and J ends lost 1 base and 7 bases, in that order; junction bases with no gene match: 7. CDR3 DNA: TGTGCCAGCAGTGAATGGCTAGCGGGAGGGCCGGGCGGGGAGCTGTTTTTT. Its protein product is CASSEWLAGGPGGELFF.

This clone was counted a single time. V gene TRBV30 combines with J gene TRBJ2-7, with TRBD2 matching over 8 bases. This CDR3 spans 16 amino acids. Germline V CDR1 and CDR2: GTSNPN, SVGIG (reference sequence). V gave up 0 bases and J gave up 3 bases; unmatched junction bases: 10. CDR3 coding DNA: TGTGCCTGGAGTGTAGTATTTGGACTAGCCTTCTACGAGCAGTACTTC. Translating gives CAWSVVFGLAFYEQYF.

The table lists this clone with a few counts. The chain combines TRBV7-2 with TRBJ1-5; D gene unclear. Between the trimmed V and J ends, which lost 1 base and 8 bases, there was a span of 12 bases. The CDR3 has 14 residues. CDR1 and CDR2 from the germline V gene are SGHTA and FQGNSA. The CDR3 here is CASSLERGREPQHF. CDR3 nucleotides: TGTGCCAGCAGCTTAGAGCGCGGGCGTGAGCCCCAGCATTTT. The full variable domain, with the rest looked up from reference TRBV7-2 and TRBJ1-5, is GAGVSQSPSNKVTEKGKDVELRCDPISGHTALYWYRQSLGQGLEFLIYFQGNSAPDKSGLPSDRFSAERTGGSVSTLTIQRTQQEDSAVYLCASSLERGREPQHFGDGTRLSIL.

This clone was detected a few times. The chain is built from TRBV11-3 and TRBJ2-7; 8 bases align to TRBD1. The V segment lost 5 bases and the J segment 1 base; nucleotides outside the gene matches: 13. Per germline, CDR1 SGHNT and CDR2 YENEEA. The CDR3 consists of 17 residues. Here the CDR3 reads CASSLPGQGSYSYEQYF. CDR3 coding DNA: TGTGCCAGCAGCCTTCCTGGACAGGGCTCCTATTCCTACGAGCAGTACTTC. The full variable domain, with the rest looked up from reference TRBV11-3 and TRBJ2-7, is EAGVVQSPRYKIIEKKQPVAFWCNPISGHNTLYWYLQNLGQGPELLIRYENEEAVDDSQLPKDRFSAERLKGVDSTLKIQPAELGDSAVYLCASSLPGQGSYSYEQYFGPGTRLTVT.

The chain combines TRBV6-6 with TRBJ2-2; D unclear. The V and J ends lost 2 bases and 7 bases respectively, with 14 bases between them. Germline CDR1 is MNHNY and CDR2 is SVGAGI (reference sequence). CDR3 length: 15 amino acids. DNA of the CDR3: TGTGCCAGCAGTTACCACGTCGGTTTTGGCGGGGAGCTGTTTTTT. Protein sequence: CASSYHVGFGGELFF.

Only one count was recorded for this clone. The chain links TRBV4-3 to TRBJ2-7, with TRBD2 matching 9 bases. V shed 1 base, J shed 2 bases, and the junction held 3 bases outside the gene matches. CDR3 size: 15 residues. Germline values: CDR1 LGHNA, CDR2 YSLEER. The CDR3 protein is CASSQGAGGTYEQYF. As DNA, the CDR3 is TGCGCCAGCAGCCAAGGCGCGGGAGGGACCTACGAGCAGTACTTC.

The chain recombines TRBV13 with TRBJ2-7; 7 bases agree with TRBD2. Germline CDR1 PRHDT, CDR2 FYEKMQ (reference sequence). V trimming: 5 bases; J trimming: 0 bases; junction bases outside the gene matches: 13. The CDR3 sequence is 17 residues long. CDR3 sequence: CASSQPRGFPPSYEQYF. DNA of the CDR3: TGTGCCAGCAGCCAACCGCGGGGGTTTCCCCCCTCCTACGAGCAGTACTTC.

The chain links TRBV4-1 to TRBJ2-2; TRBD1 is a possible D gene (6 bases). The CDR3 covers 16 residues. Germline V CDR1 and CDR2: MGHRA, YSYEKL. The V and J ends lost 0 bases and 6 bases respectively, with 14 bases between them. The CDR3 nucleotides are TGCGCCAGCAGCCAAGATGGGACACCCGAACCCGGGGAGCTGTTTTTT. It is translated as CASSQDGTPEPGELFF.

V gene TRBV4-3 combines with J gene TRBJ2-7; TRBD1 matches at 9 bases. This CDR3 spans 19 amino acids. Unmatched junction bases numbered 16, after V lost 0 bases and J lost 4 bases. The germline gives CDR1 LGHNA, CDR2 YSLEER. This chain's CDR3 is CASSQDDRGQGQGLYEQYF. The CDR3, as DNA: TGCGCCAGCAGCCAAGATGATCGGGGACAGGGCCAAGGCTTATACGAGCAGTACTTC.

This chain joins TRBV2 and TRBJ2-1, with 7 bases matching TRBD1. V gave up 6 bases and J gave up 0 bases; unmatched junction bases: 5. Germline lookup yields CDR1 SNHLY and CDR2 FYNNEI. This CDR3 region has 15 residues. The chain's CDR3 is CASRKQGSSYNEQFF. The CDR3 region has the DNA TGTGCCAGCAGAAAACAGGGGAGCTCCTACAATGAGCAGTTCTTC. The whole variable domain, remainder taken from reference TRBV2 and TRBJ2-1, is EPEVTQTPSHQVTQMGQEVILRCVPISNHLYFYWYRQILGQKVEFLVSFYNNEISEKSEIFDDQFSVERPDGSNFTLKIRSTKLEDSAMYFCASRKQGSSYNEQFFGPGTRLTVL.

This clone was counted between two and nine times. The chain carries TRBV6-6 and TRBJ2-7, with unresolved D. V lost 6 bases and J lost 3, with 18 bases in between. Per germline, CDR1 MNHNY and CDR2 SVGAGI (reference sequence). The CDR3 has 15 amino acids. In nucleotides, the CDR3 is TGTGCCAGCAGGCAGGTCCCCAACCTAAACTACGAGCAGTACTTC. Translation: CASRQVPNLNYEQYF.

The J gene is TRBJ1-4, the V gene TRBV18, with D perhaps TRBD1 (5 bases). Germline lookup yields CDR1 KGHSH and CDR2 LQKENI. The V and J ends lost 3 bases and 0 bases respectively, with 11 bases between them. This CDR3 is 16 amino acids long. The CDR3 spells CASSPDSSATNEKLFF. CDR3 DNA: TGTGCCAGCTCACCTGACAGTTCGGCAACTAATGAAAAACTGTTTTTT.

This clone has a single count. The gene calls are TRBV4-1 and TRBJ1-3; weak D call: TRBD1 (5 bases). CDR1 is MGHRA and CDR2 is YSYEKL in the germline V gene. The CDR3 runs 16 residues. Trimming cost V 0 bases and J 0 bases, with 9 bases left between them. The CDR3 DNA reads as TGCGCCAGCAGCCAAGAGGGGCCGAGCTCTGGAAACACCATATATTTT. Its translation: CASSQEGPSSGNTIYF.

This sequence joins TRBV5-6 and TRBJ1-4, with TRBD1 identical over 11 bases. The V gene end was trimmed by 0 bases and the J gene end by 8 bases; junction bases not matched to a gene: 3. Germline assignment: CDR1 SGHDT and CDR2 YYEEEE. The CDR3 extends over 15 amino acids. CDR3 DNA sequence: TGTGCCAGCAGCTTGGGGGGACAGGGGGACGAAAAACTGTTTTTT. Translation: CASSLGGQGDEKLFF.

CDR3 sequence reads: CASSYLGEREGDTQYF. As DNA, the CDR3 is TGTGCCAGCAGTTACTTGGGCGAGCGGGAGGGGGATACGCAGTATTTT. The gene calls are TRBV5-6 and TRBJ2-3, with 10 bases that match TRBD2. The CDR3 length is 16 residues. The trim removed 5 bases at V and 6 bases at J, leaving 12 bases unmatched. CDR1 is SGHDT and CDR2 is YYEEEE in the germline V gene.

V gene TRBV11-2 combines with J gene TRBJ2-5, with TRBD1 as a possible D gene (5 bases). The CDR3 consists of 14 residues. The germline V gene encodes CDR1 SGHAT and CDR2 FQNNGV. V was clipped by 1 base and J by 3 bases, with 9 bases between them. The DNA of the CDR3 is TGTGCCAGCAGCTTAGGTATAGGGGAAGAGACCCAGTACTTC. This sequence encodes CASSLGIGEETQYF. The full variable domain, completed using reference TRBV11-2 and TRBJ2-5, is EAGVAQSPRYKIIEKRQSVAFWCNPISGHATLYWYQQILGQGPKLLIQFQNNGVVDDSQLPKDRFSAERLKGVDSTLKIQPAKLEDSAVYLCASSLGIGEETQYFGPGTRLLVL.

The V call is TRBV7-2, the J call TRBJ1-5; 7 bases match TRBD1. The germline V gene has CDR1 SGHTA and CDR2 FQGNSA. Trimming removed 5 bases from V and 3 bases from J; junction bases left unmatched: 7. CDR3 length: 15 residues. CDR3 nucleotide sequence: TGTGCCAGCAGCCCGTTTACAGGGGTCAATCAGCCCCAGCATTTT. Amino acid sequence: CASSPFTGVNQPQHF.

The genes are TRBV2 and TRBJ2-3, with D unresolved. This CDR3 has 13 residues. V was clipped by 11 bases and J by 0 bases, with 12 bases between them. Germline V gene data show CDR1 as SNHLY and CDR2 as FYNNEI. The CDR3 DNA reads as TGTGCCGCTCAGATCCATAGCACAGATACGCAGTATTTT. It codes for CAAQIHSTDTQYF.

This chain uses TRBV7-3 with TRBJ1-1; D call uncertain. The CDR3 has 14 residues. CDR1 is SGHTA, CDR2 FQGTGA, per germline. Trimming pared 3 bases from V and 1 base from J, leaving 9 bases between. The DNA of the CDR3 is TGTGCCAGCAGCTTCGGCAGGCCGAACACTGAAGCTTTCTTT. It yields the protein CASSFGRPNTEAFF.

Notes on this clone: At one boundary the junction diverges from the germline segment, which might be a read error. The rearrangement joins TRBV7-2 to TRBJ2-7; 7 bases match TRBD2. CDR3 length equals 15 residues. Germline lookup yields CDR1 SGHTA and CDR2 FQGNSA. The CDR3 sequence: CASSLIREVSSEQYF. The CDR3 DNA sequence: TGTGCCAGCAGCTTAATACGGGAGGTCTCCTCCGAGCAGTACTTC.

The chain recombines TRBV19 with TRBJ2-7, with D maybe TRBD2 (6 bases). The V end lost 3 bases, the J end lost 7 bases, and 19 bases lay between the germline ends. This CDR3 has 15 residues. CDR1 is LNHDA and CDR2 is SQIVND in the germline V gene (reference sequence). CDR3 region: CASSIIGLPREEQYF. The DNA of the CDR3 is TGTGCCAGTAGTATCATTGGGCTTCCACGGGAGGAGCAGTACTTC.